This entry describes one T cell receptor (beta chain). This clonotype was counted a few times. Its cognate antigen has yet to be identified. Per-base quality was not reported, and no clone a single base away is much larger than it. The data were obtained in a study of spatial heterogeneity in lung cancer (dated by TCRdb to between 2018 and 2021). General notes on the study: Beta-chain transcripts were consistently detected in greater numbers than alpha-chain transcripts, which likely reflects a higher abundance of beta-chain transcripts. In the raw uncorrected reads, each unique combination of TCR and UMI appeared more than ten times on average. The study quantitatively compared TCR alpha and beta repertoires across multiple tumor regions, matched nontumor lung and blood in non-small cell lung cancer. TCR repertoire features were related to nonsynonymous mutation counts determined by whole-exome sequencing of tumor tissue. At surgery, hundreds of tumor regions, roughly 62 matched nontumor lung samples and 56 PBMC samples were TCR-sequenced for both alpha and beta chains.

V and J lose 3 bases and 1 base, and a span of 4 bases separates them. CDR1 and CDR2 (MNHNS, SASEGT) derive from the germline V gene. The CDR3, cysteine through phenylalanine, is 13 amino acids long. Here the CDR3 DNA is all that survives: 39 bases in frame from base 1. The library was made by 5' RACE. The reads were generated on a NextSeq 500. To allow correction of PCR and sequencing errors, the TCR library protocol tagged every TCR cDNA molecule with a unique molecular identifier. Under the source paper's analysis protocol: TCR identification, UMI-based error correction and CDR3 extraction were all carried out with Decombinator tools. Expanded TCRs were defined as those above a frequency of 2 per 1,000, corresponding to the top 1% of the tumor frequency distribution. Rényi diversity was computed with the R vegan package after subsampling each repertoire 100 times to 5,000 TCRs. CDR3 similarity networks were built from amino acid triplet string-kernel similarity, connecting CDR3s with pairwise similarity above 0.82. TCRdb handled the public reads itself, with Q25 trimming in fastp and clone calling in MiXCR, and kept productive beta chains. Rows with one shared CDR3 protein collapse into an entry with the most common genes and DNA. These V and J calls originate from TCRdb's pipeline instead of the authors' own analysis. This sample holds 35,000 to 55,000 distinct CDR3 sequences; roughly 13% were observed only once. The top ten hold around three fifths of the sample.

What the study reported, not specific to this receptor: Ubiquitous expanded tumor TCRs showed up in blood more often at tumor resection than at routine follow-up. Additional single-cell paired TCR alpha and beta sequencing was considered necessary to confirm, at a functional level, the hypothesis that regional TCRs recognize regional mutations.

This specimen's time point label, per the study, means: sample taken at primary tumor resection. TCR sequencing used whole RNA extracted from tumor and nontumor lung tissue, or from cryopreserved PBMC samples, without cell sorting. Samples were obtained from 70 to 85 patients with early-stage, untreated non-small cell lung cancer from the lung TRACERx cohort. Patients were selected for TCR sequencing only if sufficient RNA was available from at least two tumor regions. The sequence was obtained from a male donor with early-stage non-small cell lung cancer. In this chain, TRBV6-1 is recombined with TRBJ1-5; the D gene remains uncertain. Sequenced material: PBMCs, taken at surgery. The DNA reads TGTGCCAGCAGTGAGAGGAGCAATCAGCCCCAGCATTTT. Translated, this is CASSERSNQPQHF.